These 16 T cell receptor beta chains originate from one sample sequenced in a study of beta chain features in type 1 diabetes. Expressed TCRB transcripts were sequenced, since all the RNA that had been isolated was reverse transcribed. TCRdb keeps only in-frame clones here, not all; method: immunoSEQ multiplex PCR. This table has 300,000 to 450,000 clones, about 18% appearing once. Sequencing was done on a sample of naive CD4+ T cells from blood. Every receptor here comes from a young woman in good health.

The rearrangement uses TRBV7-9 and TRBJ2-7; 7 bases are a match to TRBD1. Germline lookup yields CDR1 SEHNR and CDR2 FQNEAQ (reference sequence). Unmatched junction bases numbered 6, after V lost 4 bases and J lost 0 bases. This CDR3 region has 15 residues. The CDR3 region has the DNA TGTGCCAGCAGCTCAGGGGGATTGAGCTCCTACGAGCAGTACTTC. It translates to CASSSGGLSSYEQYF. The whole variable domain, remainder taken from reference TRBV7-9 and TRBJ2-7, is DTGVSQNPRHKITKRGQNVTFRCDPISEHNRLYWYRQTLGQGPEFLTYFQNEAQLEKSRLLSDRFSAERPKGSFSTLEIQRTEQGDSAMYLCASSSGGLSSYEQYFGPGTRLTVT.

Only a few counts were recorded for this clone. DNA for the CDR3: TGTGCCAGCAGCTTAGGCACAGGCCGAACTAATGAAAAACTGTTTTTT. Protein sequence: CASSLGTGRTNEKLFF. The rearrangement joins TRBV7-9 to TRBJ1-4; possible D gene TRBD1, 5 bases. Germline CDR1 reads SEHNR; CDR2 reads FQNEAQ (reference sequence). This CDR3 is 16 amino acids long. Trimming cost V 1 base and J 1 base, with 10 bases left between them.

The CDR3 is CASSPTTGYEQYF. CDR3 nucleotide sequence: TGTGCCAGCAGCCCCACGACAGGGTACGAGCAGTACTTC. V is TRBV6-6 and J is TRBJ2-7; 7 nucleotides agree with TRBD1. V lost 6 bases and J lost 4; bases outside the gene matches: 6. In germline, CDR1 is MNHNY, CDR2 SVGAGI (reference sequence). CDR3 length: 13 amino acids.

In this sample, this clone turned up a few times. CDR3 protein: CASTPAYEQYF. CDR3 bases: TGTGCCAGCACTCCAGCCTACGAGCAGTACTTC. The rearrangement joins TRBV2 to TRBJ2-7, with D unclear. The CDR3 is made up of 11 amino acids. Germline values: CDR1 SNHLY, CDR2 FYNNEI. The V end lost 7 bases, the J end lost 2 bases, and 6 bases lay between the germline ends.

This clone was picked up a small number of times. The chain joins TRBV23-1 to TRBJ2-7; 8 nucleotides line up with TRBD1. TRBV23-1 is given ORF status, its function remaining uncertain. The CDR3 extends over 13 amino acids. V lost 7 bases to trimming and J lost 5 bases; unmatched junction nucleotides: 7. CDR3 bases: TGCGCCAGCACCGGGGACAGGAAAGACGAGCAGTACTTC. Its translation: CASTGDRKDEQYF.

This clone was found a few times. The CDR3 DNA follows: TGTGCCAGTAGAGAACTAGCGGGGGGGAAAGACGAGCAGTACTTC. As protein: CASRELAGGKDEQYF. V gene TRBV19 combines with J gene TRBJ2-7; 13 bases fit TRBD2. V lost 6 bases, J lost 5 bases, and 7 bases stayed unmatched. The CDR3 extends over 15 amino acids. Germline CDR1 and CDR2: LNHDA and SQIVND (reference sequence).

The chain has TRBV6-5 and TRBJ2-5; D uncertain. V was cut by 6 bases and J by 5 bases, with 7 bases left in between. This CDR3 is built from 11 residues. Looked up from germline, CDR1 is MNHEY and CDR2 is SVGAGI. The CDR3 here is CASRSVETQYF. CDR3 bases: TGTGCCAGCAGATCCGTGGAGACCCAGTACTTC.

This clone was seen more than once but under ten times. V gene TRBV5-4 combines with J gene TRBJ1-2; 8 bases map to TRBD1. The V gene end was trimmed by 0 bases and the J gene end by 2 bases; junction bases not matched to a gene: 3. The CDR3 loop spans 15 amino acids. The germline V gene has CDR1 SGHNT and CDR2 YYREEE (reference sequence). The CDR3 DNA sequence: TGTGCCAGCAGCTTGGGACAGGGGAGCAACTATGGCTACACCTTC. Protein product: CASSLGQGSNYGYTF.

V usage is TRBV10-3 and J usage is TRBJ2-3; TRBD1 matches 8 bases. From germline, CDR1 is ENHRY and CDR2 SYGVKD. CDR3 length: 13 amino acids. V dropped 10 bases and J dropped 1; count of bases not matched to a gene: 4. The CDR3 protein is CATQDRGTDTQYF. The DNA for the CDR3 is TGTGCCACCCAGGACAGGGGCACAGATACGCAGTATTTT.

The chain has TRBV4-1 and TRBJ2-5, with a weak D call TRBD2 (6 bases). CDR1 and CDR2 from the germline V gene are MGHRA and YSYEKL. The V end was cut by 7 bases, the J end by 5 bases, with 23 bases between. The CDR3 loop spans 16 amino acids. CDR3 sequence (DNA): TGCGCCAGCAAGAGGGAGGCTACGGGAGATGGGGAGACCCAGTACTTC. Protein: CASKREATGDGETQYF.

The CDR3 loop reads CASSLGRVGLNEQFF. CDR3 nucleotides: TGTGCCAGCAGCTTAGGGAGGGTAGGGCTCAATGAGCAGTTCTTC. The J gene is TRBJ2-1, the V gene TRBV7-9; D may be TRBD2 (6 bases). V lost 1 base to trimming and J lost 6 bases, with 13 bases between them. The CDR3 consists of 15 residues. Looked up from germline, CDR1 is SEHNR and CDR2 is FQNEAQ (reference sequence).

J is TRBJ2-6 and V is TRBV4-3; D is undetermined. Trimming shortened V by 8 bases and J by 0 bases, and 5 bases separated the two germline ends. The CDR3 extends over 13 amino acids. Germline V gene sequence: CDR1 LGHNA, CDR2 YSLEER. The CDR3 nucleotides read TGCGCCAGCCGAGCCTCTGGGGCCAACGTCCTGACTTTC. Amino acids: CASRASGANVLTF.

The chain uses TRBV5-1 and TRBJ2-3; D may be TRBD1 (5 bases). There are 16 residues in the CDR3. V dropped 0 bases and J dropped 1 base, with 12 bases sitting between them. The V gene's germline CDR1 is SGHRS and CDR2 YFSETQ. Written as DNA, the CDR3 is TGCGCCAGCAGCTTGGCCCAGGGTCGGGGCACAGATACGCAGTATTTT. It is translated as CASSLAQGRGTDTQYF. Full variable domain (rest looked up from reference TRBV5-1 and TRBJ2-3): KAGVTQTPRYLIKTRGQQVTLSCSPISGHRSVSWYQQTPGQGLQFLFEYFSETQRNKGNFPGRFSGRQFSNSRSEMNVSTLELGDSALYLCASSLAQGRGTDTQYFGPGTRLTVL.

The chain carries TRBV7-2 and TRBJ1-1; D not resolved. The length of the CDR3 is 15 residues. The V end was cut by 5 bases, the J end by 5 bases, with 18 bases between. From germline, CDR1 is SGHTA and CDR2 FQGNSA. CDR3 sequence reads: CASSRGESVWTEAFF. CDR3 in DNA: TGTGCCAGCAGCCGCGGTGAGTCGGTTTGGACTGAAGCTTTCTTT.

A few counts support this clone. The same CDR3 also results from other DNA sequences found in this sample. This CDR3 reads CASSFSGSTDTQYF. The DNA for the CDR3 is TGTGCCAGCAGCTTTAGCGGGAGCACAGATACGCAGTATTTT. This chain uses TRBV7-9 with TRBJ2-3; 7 nucleotides agree with TRBD2. There are 14 residues in the CDR3. Germline CDR1 is SEHNR and CDR2 is FQNEAQ (reference sequence). The V segment lost 3 bases and the J segment 0 bases; nucleotides outside the gene matches: 0. The full variable domain, in which reference TRBV7-9 and TRBJ2-3 provide the parts outside the CDR3, is DTGVSQNPRHKITKRGQNVTFRCDPISEHNRLYWYRQTLGQGPEFLTYFQNEAQLEKSRLLSDRFSAERPKGSFSTLEIQRTEQGDSAMYLCASSFSGSTDTQYFGPGTRLTVL.

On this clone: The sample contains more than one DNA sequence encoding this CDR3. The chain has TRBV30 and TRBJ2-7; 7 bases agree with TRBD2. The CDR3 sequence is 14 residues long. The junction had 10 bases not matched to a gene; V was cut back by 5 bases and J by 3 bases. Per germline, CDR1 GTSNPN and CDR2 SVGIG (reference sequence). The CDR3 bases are TGTGCCTGGTCTAGGGGCGGGAGTAGCTACGAGCAGTACTTC. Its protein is CAWSRGGSSYEQYF.